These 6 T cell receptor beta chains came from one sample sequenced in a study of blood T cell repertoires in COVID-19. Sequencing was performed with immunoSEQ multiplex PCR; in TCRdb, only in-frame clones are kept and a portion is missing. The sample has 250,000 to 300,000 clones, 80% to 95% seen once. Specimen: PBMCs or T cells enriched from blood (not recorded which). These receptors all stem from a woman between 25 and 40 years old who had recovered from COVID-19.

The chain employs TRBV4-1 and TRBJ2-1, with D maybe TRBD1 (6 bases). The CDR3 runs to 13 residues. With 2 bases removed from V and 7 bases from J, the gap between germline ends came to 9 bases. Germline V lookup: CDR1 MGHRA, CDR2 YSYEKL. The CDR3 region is CASSQLDSNEQFF. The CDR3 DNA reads TGCGCCAGCAGCCAACTGGACAGTAATGAGCAGTTCTTC.

This CDR3 is CASSLGAATGRETQYF. Here the CDR3 DNA reads TGTGCCAGCAGTCTTGGGGCAGCGACAGGGCGGGAGACCCAGTACTTC. This chain uses TRBV28 with TRBJ2-5; 7 bases match TRBD1. The junction had 14 bases not matched to a gene; V was cut back by 5 bases and J by 5 bases. The CDR3 totals 16 residues. Germline CDR1 is MDHEN and CDR2 is SYDVKM.

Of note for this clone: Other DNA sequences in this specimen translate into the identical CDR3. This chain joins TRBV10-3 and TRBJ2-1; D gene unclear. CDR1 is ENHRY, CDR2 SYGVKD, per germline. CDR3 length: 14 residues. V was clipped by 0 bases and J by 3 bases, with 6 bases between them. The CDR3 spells CAISESGDYNEQFF. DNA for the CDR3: TGTGCCATCAGTGAGTCGGGCGACTACAATGAGCAGTTCTTC.

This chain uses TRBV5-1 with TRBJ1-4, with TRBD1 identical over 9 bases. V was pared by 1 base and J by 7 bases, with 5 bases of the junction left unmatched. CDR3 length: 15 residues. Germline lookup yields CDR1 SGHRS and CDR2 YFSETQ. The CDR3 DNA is TGCGCCAGCAGCTTGAGGGGACAGGGTGCTGAAAAACTGTTTTTT. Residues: CASSLRGQGAEKLFF. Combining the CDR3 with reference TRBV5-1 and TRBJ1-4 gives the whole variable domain KAGVTQTPRYLIKTRGQQVTLSCSPISGHRSVSWYQQTPGQGLQFLFEYFSETQRNKGNFPGRFSGRQFSNSRSEMNVSTLELGDSALYLCASSLRGQGAEKLFFGSGTQLSVL.

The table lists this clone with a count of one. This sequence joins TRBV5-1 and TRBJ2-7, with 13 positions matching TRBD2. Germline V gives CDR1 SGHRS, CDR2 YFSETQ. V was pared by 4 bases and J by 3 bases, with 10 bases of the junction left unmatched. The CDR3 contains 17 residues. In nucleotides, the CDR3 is TGCGCCAGCAGCCCGGGGGGGACTAGCGGGACCGACTACGAGCAGTACTTC. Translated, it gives CASSPGGTSGTDYEQYF. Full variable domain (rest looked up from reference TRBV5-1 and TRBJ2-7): KAGVTQTPRYLIKTRGQQVTLSCSPISGHRSVSWYQQTPGQGLQFLFEYFSETQRNKGNFPGRFSGRQFSNSRSEMNVSTLELGDSALYLCASSPGGTSGTDYEQYFGPGTRLTVT.

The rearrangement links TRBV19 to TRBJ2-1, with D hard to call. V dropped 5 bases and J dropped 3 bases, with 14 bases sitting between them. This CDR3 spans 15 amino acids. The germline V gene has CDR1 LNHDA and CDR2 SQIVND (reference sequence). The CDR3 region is CASSSFGLIYNEQFF. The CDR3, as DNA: TGTGCCAGTAGTTCCTTTGGGCTTATCTACAATGAGCAGTTCTTC.